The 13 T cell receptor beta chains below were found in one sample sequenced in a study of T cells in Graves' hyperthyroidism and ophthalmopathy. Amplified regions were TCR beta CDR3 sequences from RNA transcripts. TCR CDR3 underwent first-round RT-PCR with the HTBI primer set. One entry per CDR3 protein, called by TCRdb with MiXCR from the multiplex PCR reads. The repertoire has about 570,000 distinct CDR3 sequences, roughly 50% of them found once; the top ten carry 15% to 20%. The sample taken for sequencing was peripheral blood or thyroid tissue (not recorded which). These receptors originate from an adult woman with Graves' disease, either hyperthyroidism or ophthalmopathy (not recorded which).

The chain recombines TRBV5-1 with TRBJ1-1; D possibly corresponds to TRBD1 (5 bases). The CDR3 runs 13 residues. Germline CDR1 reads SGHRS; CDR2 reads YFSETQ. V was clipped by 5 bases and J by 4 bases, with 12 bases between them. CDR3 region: CASRDTGTTEAFF. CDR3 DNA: TGCGCCAGCAGGGACACGGGGACCACTGAAGCTTTCTTT.

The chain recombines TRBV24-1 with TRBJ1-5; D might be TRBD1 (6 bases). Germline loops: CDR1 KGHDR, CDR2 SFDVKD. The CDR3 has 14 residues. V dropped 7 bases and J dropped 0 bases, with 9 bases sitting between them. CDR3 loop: CATSHRDSNQPQHF. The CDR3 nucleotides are TGTGCCACCAGCCACAGGGATAGCAATCAGCCCCAGCATTTT.

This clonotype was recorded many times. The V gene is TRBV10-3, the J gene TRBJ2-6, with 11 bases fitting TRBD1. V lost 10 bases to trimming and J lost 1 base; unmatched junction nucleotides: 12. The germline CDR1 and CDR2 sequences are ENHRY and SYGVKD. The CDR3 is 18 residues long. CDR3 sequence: CATTDGGQGVSGANVLTF. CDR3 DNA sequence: TGTGCCACCACGGACGGGGGACAGGGGGTTTCTGGGGCCAACGTCCTGACTTTC.

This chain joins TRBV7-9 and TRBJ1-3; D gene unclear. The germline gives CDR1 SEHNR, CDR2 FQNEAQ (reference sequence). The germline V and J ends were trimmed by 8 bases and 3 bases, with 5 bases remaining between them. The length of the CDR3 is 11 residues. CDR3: CASPDGNTIYF. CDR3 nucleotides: TGTGCCAGCCCAGATGGAAACACCATATATTTT.

CDR3 nucleotides: TGTGCCACCAGCACCAGGGGGTTCGGAGAGACCCAGTACTTC. This translates into CATSTRGFGETQYF. The chain uses TRBV15 and TRBJ2-5; the match to TRBD1 covers 7 bases. The CDR3 spans 14 residues. The V gene end was trimmed by 4 bases and the J gene end by 4 bases; junction bases not matched to a gene: 6. Germline V CDR1 and CDR2: LNHNV, YYDKDF (reference sequence).

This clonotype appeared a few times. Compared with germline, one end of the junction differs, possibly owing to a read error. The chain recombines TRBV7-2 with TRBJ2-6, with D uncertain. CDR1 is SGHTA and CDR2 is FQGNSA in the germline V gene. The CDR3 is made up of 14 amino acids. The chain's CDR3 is CASSLRNAPNTEAF. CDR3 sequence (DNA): TGTGCCAGCAGCTTACGGAACGCTCCGAACACTGAAGCTTTC.

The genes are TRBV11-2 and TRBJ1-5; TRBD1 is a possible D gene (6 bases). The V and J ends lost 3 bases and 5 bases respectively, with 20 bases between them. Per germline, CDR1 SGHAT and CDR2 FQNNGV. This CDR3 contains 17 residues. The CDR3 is CASSFPTGRDGHQPQHF. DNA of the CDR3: TGTGCCAGCAGCTTCCCTACAGGGAGGGATGGGCATCAGCCCCAGCATTTT.

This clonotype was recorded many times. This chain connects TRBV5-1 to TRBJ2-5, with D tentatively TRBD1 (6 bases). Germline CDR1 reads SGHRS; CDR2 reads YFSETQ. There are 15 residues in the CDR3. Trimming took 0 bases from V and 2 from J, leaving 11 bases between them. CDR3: CASSLGQAPQETQYF. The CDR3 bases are TGCGCCAGCAGCTTGGGACAGGCTCCACAAGAGACCCAGTACTTC.

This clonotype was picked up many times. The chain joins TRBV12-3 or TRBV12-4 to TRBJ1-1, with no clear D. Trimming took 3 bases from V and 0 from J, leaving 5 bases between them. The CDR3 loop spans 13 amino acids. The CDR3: CASSFRLNTEAFF. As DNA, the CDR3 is TGTGCCAGCAGTTTCAGGTTGAACACTGAAGCTTTCTTT.

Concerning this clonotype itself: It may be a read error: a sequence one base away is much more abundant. CDR3: CASSLNGLGEEKLVF. The CDR3 region has the DNA TGTGCCAGCAGTTTAAATGGACTCGGGGAGGAAAAACTGGTTTTT. The V call is TRBV12-3 or TRBV12-4, the J call TRBJ1-4; D gene uncertain. The CDR3 is made up of 15 amino acids.

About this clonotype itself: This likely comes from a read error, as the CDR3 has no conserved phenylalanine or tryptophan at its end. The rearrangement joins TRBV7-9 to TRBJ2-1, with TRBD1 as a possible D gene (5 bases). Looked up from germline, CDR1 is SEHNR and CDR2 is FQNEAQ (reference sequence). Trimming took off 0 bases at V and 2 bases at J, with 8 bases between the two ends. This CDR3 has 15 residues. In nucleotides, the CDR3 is TGTGCCAGCAGCTTAGCACAGGTCACCTACAATGAGCAGTTCCTC. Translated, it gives CASSLAQVTYNEQFL.

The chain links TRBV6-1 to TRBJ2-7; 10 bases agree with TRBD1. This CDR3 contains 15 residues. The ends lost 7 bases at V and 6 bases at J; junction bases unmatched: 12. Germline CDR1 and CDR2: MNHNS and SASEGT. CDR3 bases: TGTGCCAGCAATACCGGGACAGGGGTTTGGGGCGAGCAGTACTTC. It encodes CASNTGTGVWGEQYF.

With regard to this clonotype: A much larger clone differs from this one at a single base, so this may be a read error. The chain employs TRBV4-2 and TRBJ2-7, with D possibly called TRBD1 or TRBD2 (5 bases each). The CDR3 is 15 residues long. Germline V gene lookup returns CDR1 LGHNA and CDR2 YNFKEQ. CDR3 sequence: CVSSLPGTTTYEQYF. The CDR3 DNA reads TGTGTCAGCAGCCTCCCGGGGACCACCACCTACGAGCAGTACTTC.